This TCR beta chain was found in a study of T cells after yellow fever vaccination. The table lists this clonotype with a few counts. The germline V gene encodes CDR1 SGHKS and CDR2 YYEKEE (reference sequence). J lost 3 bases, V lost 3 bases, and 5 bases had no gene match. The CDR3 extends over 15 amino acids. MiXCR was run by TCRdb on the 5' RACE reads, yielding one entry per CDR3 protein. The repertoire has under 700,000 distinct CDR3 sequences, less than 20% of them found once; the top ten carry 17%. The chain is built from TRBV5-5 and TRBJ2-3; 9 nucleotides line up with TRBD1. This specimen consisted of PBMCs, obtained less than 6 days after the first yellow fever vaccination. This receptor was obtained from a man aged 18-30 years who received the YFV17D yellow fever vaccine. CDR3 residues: CASSSRGTGTDTQYF. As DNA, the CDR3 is TGTGCCAGCAGCTCCCGCGGGACAGGGACAGATACGCAGTATTTT.